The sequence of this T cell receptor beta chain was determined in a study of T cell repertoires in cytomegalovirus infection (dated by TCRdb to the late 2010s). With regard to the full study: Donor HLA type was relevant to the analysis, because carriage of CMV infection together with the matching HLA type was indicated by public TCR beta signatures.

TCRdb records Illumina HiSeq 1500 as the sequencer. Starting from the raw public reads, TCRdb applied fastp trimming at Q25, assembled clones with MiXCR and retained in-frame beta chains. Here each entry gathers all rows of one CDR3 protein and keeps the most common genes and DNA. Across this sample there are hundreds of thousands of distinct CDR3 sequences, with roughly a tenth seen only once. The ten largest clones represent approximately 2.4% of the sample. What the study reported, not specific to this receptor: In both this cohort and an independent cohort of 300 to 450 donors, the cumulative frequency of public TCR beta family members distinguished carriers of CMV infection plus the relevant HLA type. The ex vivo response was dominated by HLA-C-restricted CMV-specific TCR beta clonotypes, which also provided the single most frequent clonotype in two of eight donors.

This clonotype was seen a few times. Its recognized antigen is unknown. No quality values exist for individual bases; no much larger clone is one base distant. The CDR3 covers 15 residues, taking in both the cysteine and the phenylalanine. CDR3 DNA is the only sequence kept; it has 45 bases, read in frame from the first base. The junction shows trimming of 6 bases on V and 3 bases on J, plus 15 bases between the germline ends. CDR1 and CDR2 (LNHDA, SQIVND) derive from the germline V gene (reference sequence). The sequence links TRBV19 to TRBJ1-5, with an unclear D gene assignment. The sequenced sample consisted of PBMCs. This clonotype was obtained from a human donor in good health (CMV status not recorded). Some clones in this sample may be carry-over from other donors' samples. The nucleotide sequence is TGTGCCAGTAGACCCGGGCCATGGGACAATCAGCCCCAGCATTTT. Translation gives CASRPGPWDNQPQHF.